The present T cell receptor (beta chain) was sequenced within a study of OX40 agonist ivuxolimab in advanced cancers. Overall study context: It was permissible to have had prior anti-PD-1, anti-PD-L1 or anti-CTLA-4 therapy, and less than 45% had some. Overall study findings and caveats: CD4+ and CD8+ blood T cells expanded clonally by week 6 at 0.1 to 3.0 mg/kg. On average, CD8+ T cells showed a greater number of expanded clones than CD4+.

Here immunoSEQ multiplex PCR was the method, and the copy in TCRdb shows in-frame clones only, minus some. The sample yields 55,000 to 75,000 clones, roughly 86% seen once. Comments on this clone: As yet, its antigen is unknown.

Germline V gene data show CDR1 as MNHEY and CDR2 as SVGAGI. V lost 0 bases to trimming and J lost 5 bases, with 13 bases between them. The CDR3 sequence is 15 residues long. Autoimmune disease history or systemic immunosuppression disqualified patients. Specimen: CD4+ or CD8+ T cells sorted from blood, collected in a trial of the OX40 agonist ivuxolimab. The gene calls are TRBV6-5 and TRBJ1-2; no firm D call. The sequence derives from an adult with an advanced solid tumor such as melanoma, head and neck, liver or kidney cancer. The CDR3 spells CASSYSLSVLYGYTF. CDR3 nucleotides: TGTGCCAGCAGTTACTCCTTGTCGGTCCTTTATGGCTACACCTTC.